The present entry profiles one T cell receptor (beta chain) with its context. TCRdb analysed the 5' RACE reads with MiXCR anew, one entry per CDR3 protein. The data show 200,000 to 300,000 distinct CDR3 sequences, 6.5% to 9% seen once. These data are taken from a study of identical twins. The germline V gene encodes CDR1 SGHTA and CDR2 FQGNSA. V trimming: 2 bases; J trimming: 0 bases; junction bases outside the gene matches: 2. The CDR3 length is 16 residues. In addition, the sample was reused for a study of yellow fever vaccine responses in identical twins.

The clonotype originates from a woman under 30 in good health. Sequenced material: CD8+ T cells sorted from blood. J is TRBJ2-1 and V is TRBV7-2, with 9 bases that match TRBD2. The CDR3, as DNA: TGTGCCAGCAGCTTAATTAGCGGGAGCTCCTACAATGAGCAGTTCTTC. It specifies CASSLISGSSYNEQFF.